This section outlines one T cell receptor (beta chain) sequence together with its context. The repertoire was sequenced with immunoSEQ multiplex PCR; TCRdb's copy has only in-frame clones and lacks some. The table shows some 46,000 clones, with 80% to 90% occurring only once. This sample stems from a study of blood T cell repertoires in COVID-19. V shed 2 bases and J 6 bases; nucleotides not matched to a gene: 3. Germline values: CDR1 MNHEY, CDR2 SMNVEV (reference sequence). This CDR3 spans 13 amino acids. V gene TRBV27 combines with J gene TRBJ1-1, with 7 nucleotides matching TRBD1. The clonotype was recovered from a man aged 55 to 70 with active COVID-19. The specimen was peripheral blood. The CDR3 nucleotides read TGTGCCAGCAGTTTACACAGGGGCGCTGAAGCTTTCTTT. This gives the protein CASSLHRGAEAFF.